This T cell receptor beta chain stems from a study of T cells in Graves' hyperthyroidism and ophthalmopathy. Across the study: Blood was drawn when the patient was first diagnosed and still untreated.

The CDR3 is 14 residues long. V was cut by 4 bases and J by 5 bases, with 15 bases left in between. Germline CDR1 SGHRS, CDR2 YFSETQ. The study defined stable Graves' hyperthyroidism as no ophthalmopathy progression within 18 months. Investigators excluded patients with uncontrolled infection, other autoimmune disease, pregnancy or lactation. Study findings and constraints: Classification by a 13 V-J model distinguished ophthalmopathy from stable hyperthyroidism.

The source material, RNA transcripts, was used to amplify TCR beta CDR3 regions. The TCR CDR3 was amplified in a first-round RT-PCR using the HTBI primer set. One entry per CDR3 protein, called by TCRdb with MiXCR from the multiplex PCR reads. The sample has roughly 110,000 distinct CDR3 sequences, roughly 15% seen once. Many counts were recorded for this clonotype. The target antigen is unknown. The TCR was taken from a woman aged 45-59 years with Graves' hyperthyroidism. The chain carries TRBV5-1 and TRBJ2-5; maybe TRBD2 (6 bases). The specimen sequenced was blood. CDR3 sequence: CASSGGLERETQYF. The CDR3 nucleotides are TGCGCCAGCAGCGGGGGACTGGAGAGGGAGACCCAGTACTTC.